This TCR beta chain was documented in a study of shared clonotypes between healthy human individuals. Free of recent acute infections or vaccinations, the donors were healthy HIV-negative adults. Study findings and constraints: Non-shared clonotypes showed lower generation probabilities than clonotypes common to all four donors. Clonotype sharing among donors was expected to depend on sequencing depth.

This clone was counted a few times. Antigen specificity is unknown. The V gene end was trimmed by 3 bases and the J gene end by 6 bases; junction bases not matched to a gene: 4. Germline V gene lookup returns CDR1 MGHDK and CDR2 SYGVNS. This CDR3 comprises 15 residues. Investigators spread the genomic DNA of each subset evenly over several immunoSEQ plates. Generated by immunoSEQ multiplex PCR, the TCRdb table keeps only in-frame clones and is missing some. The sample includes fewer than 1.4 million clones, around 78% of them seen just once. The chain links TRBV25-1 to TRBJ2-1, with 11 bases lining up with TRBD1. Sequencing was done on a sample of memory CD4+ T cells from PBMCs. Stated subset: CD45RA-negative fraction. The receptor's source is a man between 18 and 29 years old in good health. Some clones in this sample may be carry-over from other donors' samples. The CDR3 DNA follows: TGTGCCAGCAGTGATCCGGGACAGGGGGGCAATGAGCAGTTCTTC. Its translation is CASSDPGQGGNEQFF.